In its sample, the clone carrying this T cell receptor beta chain was seen a few times. Germline CDR1 SGHTA, CDR2 FQGNSA. The CDR3 loop spans 13 amino acids. Unmatched junction bases numbered 2, after V lost 1 base and J lost 9 bases. The data were obtained in a study of T cell repertoires in cytomegalovirus infection. MiXCR, applied by TCRdb to the reads, yields one record per CDR3 protein. Seen here are 200,000 or so distinct CDR3 sequences, 28% observed once, and the top ten hold 30% to 35%. The chain combines TRBV7-2 with TRBJ1-4; TRBD1 matches at 7 bases. The sequence derives from a human donor in good health (CMV status not recorded). Some clones in this sample may be carry-over from other donors' samples. The sequenced sample was PBMCs. The CDR3 DNA sequence: TGTGCCAGCAGCTTAGACAGGGGTCAAAAACTGTTTTTT. This translates into CASSLDRGQKLFF.